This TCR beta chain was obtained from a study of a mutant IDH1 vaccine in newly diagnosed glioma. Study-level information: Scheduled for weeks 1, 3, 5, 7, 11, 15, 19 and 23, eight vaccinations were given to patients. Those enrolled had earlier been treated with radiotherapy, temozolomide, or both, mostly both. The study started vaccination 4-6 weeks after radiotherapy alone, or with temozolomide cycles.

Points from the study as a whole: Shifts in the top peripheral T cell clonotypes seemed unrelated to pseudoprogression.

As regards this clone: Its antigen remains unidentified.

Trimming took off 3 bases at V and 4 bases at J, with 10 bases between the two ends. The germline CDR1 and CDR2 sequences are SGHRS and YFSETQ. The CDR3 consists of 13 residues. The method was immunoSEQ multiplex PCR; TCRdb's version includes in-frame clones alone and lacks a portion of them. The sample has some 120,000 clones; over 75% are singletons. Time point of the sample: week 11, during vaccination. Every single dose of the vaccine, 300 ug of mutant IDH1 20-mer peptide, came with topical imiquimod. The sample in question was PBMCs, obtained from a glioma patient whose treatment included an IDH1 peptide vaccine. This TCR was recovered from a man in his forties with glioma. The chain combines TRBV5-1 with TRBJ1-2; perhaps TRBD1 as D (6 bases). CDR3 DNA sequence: TGCGCCAGCAGCTACGACAGGACCTATGGCTACACCTTC. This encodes CASSYDRTYGYTF.